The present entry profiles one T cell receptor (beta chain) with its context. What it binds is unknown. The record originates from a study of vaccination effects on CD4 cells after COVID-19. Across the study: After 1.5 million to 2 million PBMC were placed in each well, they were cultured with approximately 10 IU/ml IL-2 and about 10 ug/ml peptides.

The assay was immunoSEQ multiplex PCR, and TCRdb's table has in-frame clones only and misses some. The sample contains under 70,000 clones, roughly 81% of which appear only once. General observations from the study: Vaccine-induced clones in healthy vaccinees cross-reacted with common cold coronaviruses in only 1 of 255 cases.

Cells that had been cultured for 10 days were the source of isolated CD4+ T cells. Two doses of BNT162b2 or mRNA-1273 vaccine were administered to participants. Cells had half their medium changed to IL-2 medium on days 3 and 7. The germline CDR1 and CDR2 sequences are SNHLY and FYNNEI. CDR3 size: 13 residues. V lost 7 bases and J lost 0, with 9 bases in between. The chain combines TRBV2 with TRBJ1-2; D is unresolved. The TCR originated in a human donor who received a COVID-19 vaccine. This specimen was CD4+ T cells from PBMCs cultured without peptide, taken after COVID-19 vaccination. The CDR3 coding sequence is TGTGCCAGCATCCCCTACCCTAACTATGGCTACACCTTC. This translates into CASIPYPNYGYTF. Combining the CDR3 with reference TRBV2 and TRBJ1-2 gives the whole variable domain EPEVTQTPSHQVTQMGQEVILRCVPISNHLYFYWYRQILGQKVEFLVSFYNNEISEKSEIFDDQFSVERPDGSNFTLKIRSTKLEDSAMYFCASIPYPNYGYTFGSGTRLTVV.